The 11 T cell receptor beta chains below come from one sample, sequenced in a study of molecular identifiers for immune sequencing clone quantification. One entry per CDR3 protein results from TCRdb running MiXCR on the PCR reads. The data contain hundreds of thousands of distinct CDR3 sequences, about 25% of them seen just once; the ten biggest clones take up about 0.8%. Sequencing was done on a sample of naive CD8+ T cells from blood, with Jurkat cell RNA spiked in. This sample's subset: FACS-sorted CD8+CD4-CCR7+CD45RA+ naive T cells. All receptors derive from a human donor in good health. Some libraries in this study had Jurkat cell RNA spiked in.

This clonotype was counted many times. V is TRBV7-2 and J is TRBJ2-3; TRBD1 might be the D (5 bases). From germline, CDR1 is SGHTA and CDR2 FQGNSA. Trimming took 7 bases from V and 2 from J, leaving 16 bases between them. The CDR3 contains 15 residues. The CDR3 is CASTGYQGFTDTQYF. CDR3 in DNA: TGTGCCAGCACAGGCTATCAGGGTTTCACAGATACGCAGTATTTT.

This clonotype was detected many times. This chain joins TRBV27 and TRBJ2-7, with no clear D. There are 15 residues in the CDR3. Germline V gene sequence: CDR1 MNHEY, CDR2 SMNVEV (reference sequence). V gave up 0 bases and J gave up 5 bases, with 14 bases separating them. CDR3 DNA: TGTGCCAGCAGTTTATCGTTTACCGTCAGCCACGAGCAGTACTTC. Residues: CASSLSFTVSHEQYF.

The rearrangement uses TRBV19 and TRBJ2-1; unclear D gene. The CDR3 has 12 residues. The germline V gene has CDR1 LNHDA and CDR2 SQIVND (reference sequence). The V and J ends lost 3 bases and 9 bases respectively, with 9 bases between them. The CDR3 loop reads CASSIGMAEQFF. In nucleotides, the CDR3 is TGTGCCAGTAGTATTGGGATGGCTGAGCAGTTCTTC. Variable domain in full (rest from reference TRBV19 and TRBJ2-1): DGGITQSPKYLFRKEGQNVTLSCEQNLNHDAMYWYRQDPGQGLRLIYYSQIVNDFQKGDIAEGYSVSREKKESFPLTVTSAQKNPTAFYLCASSIGMAEQFFGPGTRLTVL.

The rearrangement links TRBV4-1 to TRBJ1-4; 8 nucleotides agree with TRBD1. Germline values: CDR1 MGHRA, CDR2 YSYEKL. The CDR3 has 17 residues. The ends lost 4 bases at V and 4 bases at J; junction bases unmatched: 11. CDR3 nucleotides: TGCGCCAGCAGCCCTTACCCCACAGGGGGGCTTAATGAAAAACTGTTTTTT. It specifies CASSPYPTGGLNEKLFF.

This clonotype was observed a few times. The gene calls are TRBV3-1 and TRBJ1-3; 10 bases line up with TRBD1. The CDR3 contains 17 residues. CDR1 is LGHDT and CDR2 is YNNKEL in the germline V gene (reference sequence). V dropped 2 bases and J dropped 2; count of bases not matched to a gene: 6. The CDR3 DNA reads as TGTGCCAGCAGCCAATGGAGGACAGGGGGACCTGGAAACACCATATATTTT. This codes for CASSQWRTGGPGNTIYF.

This clonotype showed up just a few times. V and J are TRBV20-1 and TRBJ2-7; 8 bases are shared with TRBD2. CDR3 length: 16 amino acids. After removal of 6 bases from V and 3 bases from J, the junction contained 16 bases not matched to a gene. Per germline, CDR1 DFQATT and CDR2 SNEGSKA (reference sequence). The CDR3 sequence is CSALGLAVGFGYEQYF. The DNA for the CDR3 is TGCAGTGCATTAGGACTAGCTGTTGGGTTTGGCTACGAGCAGTACTTC.

The rearrangement uses TRBV7-9 and TRBJ2-3; D possibly corresponds to TRBD1 (6 bases). The CDR3 length is 15 residues. The germline V and J ends were trimmed by 1 base and 4 bases, with 12 bases remaining between them. Germline V gene lookup returns CDR1 SEHNR and CDR2 FQNEAQ (reference sequence). The CDR3 loop is CASSLEGVLADTQYF. DNA for the CDR3: TGTGCCAGCAGCTTAGAGGGGGTTTTGGCAGATACGCAGTATTTT.

This clonotype appeared many times. The chain is built from TRBV20-1 and TRBJ2-3, with 7 bases fitting TRBD2. V trimming: 4 bases; J trimming: 5 bases; junction bases outside the gene matches: 6. The CDR3 is 13 residues long. Germline V gene sequence: CDR1 DFQATT, CDR2 SNEGSKA (reference sequence). The CDR3: CSATRRELDTQYF. The CDR3 nucleotides read TGCAGTGCTACGCGGCGGGAGTTAGATACGCAGTATTTT.

Only a few counts were recorded for this clonotype. The genes are TRBV27 and TRBJ2-7; 9 bases agree with TRBD2. The CDR3 loop spans 15 amino acids. The V and J ends lost 11 bases and 2 bases, in that order; junction bases with no gene match: 13. CDR1 and CDR2 (germline): MNHEY, SMNVEV (reference sequence). The CDR3 DNA follows: TGTGCCGCGCGAACCATTGCGGGAGGGACCTACGAGCAGTACTTC. Its protein is CAARTIAGGTYEQYF.

This clonotype was picked up a small number of times. J is TRBJ1-5 and V is TRBV27; D is possibly TRBD1 (5 bases). V was clipped by 2 bases and J by 7 bases, with 12 bases between them. CDR1 is MNHEY and CDR2 is SMNVEV in the germline V gene (reference sequence). CDR3 length: 14 residues. The CDR3 region is CASSLRAGSQPQHF. The CDR3 DNA is TGTGCCAGCAGTTTACGCGCAGGGAGCCAGCCCCAGCATTTT.

V is TRBV7-2 and J is TRBJ1-2; 7 positions agree with TRBD1. In germline, CDR1 is SGHTA, CDR2 FQGNSA. The J segment lost 7 bases and the V segment lost 5 bases, leaving 10 bases of the junction unmatched. The CDR3 is 14 amino acids. The CDR3, as DNA: TGTGCCAGCAGCACCGAGACAGGGCTCTCTGGCTACACCTTC. Its protein product is CASSTETGLSGYTF.